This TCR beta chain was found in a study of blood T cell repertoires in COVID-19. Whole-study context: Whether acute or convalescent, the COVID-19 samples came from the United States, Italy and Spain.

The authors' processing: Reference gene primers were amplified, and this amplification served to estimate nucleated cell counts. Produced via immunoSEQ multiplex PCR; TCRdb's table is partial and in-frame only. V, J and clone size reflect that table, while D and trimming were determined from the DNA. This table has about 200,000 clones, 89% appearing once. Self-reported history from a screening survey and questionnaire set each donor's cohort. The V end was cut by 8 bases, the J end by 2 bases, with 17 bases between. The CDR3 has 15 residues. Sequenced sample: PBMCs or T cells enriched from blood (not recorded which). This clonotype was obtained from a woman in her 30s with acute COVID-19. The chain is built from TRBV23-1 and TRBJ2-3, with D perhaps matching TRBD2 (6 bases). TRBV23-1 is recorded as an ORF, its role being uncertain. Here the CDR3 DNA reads TGCGCCAGCCCAAAAGGAGGGGTACACACAGATACGCAGTATTTT. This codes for CASPKGGVHTDTQYF.